This TCR beta chain was documented in a study of breast tumors, draining lymph nodes, adjacent tissues. Study-wide findings and caveats: The data were judged consistent with most tumor T cells coming from lymph node and expanding in tumor. The lymph node origin of tumor T cells was framed as consistent with a hypothesis, not demonstrated. Tumors had less TCR diversity than lymph nodes, more than nontumor tissue. Luminal-like breast cancer showed significantly higher tumor–nontumor repertoire similarity than basal-like.

Breast cancer patients provided tissue from their axillary draining lymph nodes. MiXCR, applied by TCRdb to the multiplex PCR reads, yields one record per CDR3 protein. The sample contains about 180,000 distinct CDR3 sequences, approximately 30% of which appear only once. Trimming removed 5 bases at V and 4 bases at J, with 18 bases between. Germline V CDR1 and CDR2: MNHEY, SVGAGI. The CDR3 sequence is 15 residues long. This clonotype was picked up one time. Its cognate antigen is unknown. A much larger clone differs by one base, so this may be a read error. This sequence joins TRBV6-5 and TRBJ2-7, with a possible D match to TRBD2 (5 bases). Material: axillary lymph node tissue. The source of this sequence is a female donor with breast cancer. Some clones in this sample may be carry-over from other donors' samples. The DNA of the CDR3 is TGTGCCAGCAGTCACATCCGGGGTGTAGCTTACGAGCAGTACTTC. As protein: CASSHIRGVAYEQYF.